This is a list of T cell receptor beta chains from one sample in a study of T cell responses to AZD1222 COVID-19 vaccine. Using immunoSEQ multiplex PCR, the repertoire was profiled, and TCRdb retains in-frame clones only, with some absent. Of around 84,000 clones in the sample, approximately 88% are singletons; the top ten hold 5.8%. The sample was peripheral blood, taken on day 0 of AZD1222 vaccination. These TCRs come from an adult in good health. Both conserved end residues are part of each CDR3. The order of the fields is V gene, clone size, D gene, J gene, CDR3 protein, CDR3 DNA. A D gene is named only where the DNA matches it firmly. Rows give clone size only sometimes, using once, few, many, or a class for an expanded clone.

>TRBV4-1|once|NA|TRBJ1-5
CASSPHTGSNQPQHF
TGCGCCAGCAGCCCACATACCGGGAGCAATCAGCCCCAGCATTTT
>TRBV4-3|NA|TRBD1|TRBJ2-5
CASSQGGLGGPETQYF
TGCGCCAGCAGCCAAGGTGGGCTAGGGGGCCCAGAGACCCAGTACTTC
>TRBV10-1|NA|NA|TRBJ1-1
CASSEGQGPMNTEAFF
TGCGCCAGCAGTGAGGGCCAGGGACCCATGAACACTGAAGCTTTCTTT
>TRBV6-2/TRBV6-3|NA|NA|TRBJ2-1
CASSRNPGGVNEQFF
TGTGCCAGCAGTCGGAACCCCGGGGGTGTGAATGAGCAGTTCTTC
>TRBV5-1|NA|NA|TRBJ2-4
CASSLVGAGLAKNIQYF
TGCGCCAGCAGCTTGGTGGGGGCAGGATTAGCCAAAAACATTCAGTACTTC
>TRBV4-3|NA|NA|TRBJ1-4
CASSHETGRGSEKLFF
TGCGCCAGCAGCCATGAAACAGGGCGGGGGTCAGAAAAACTGTTTTTT
>TRBV27|NA|NA|TRBJ2-5
CASRGVQETQYF
TGTGCCAGCAGAGGGGTCCAAGAGACCCAGTACTTC
>TRBV30|NA|NA|TRBJ1-3
CAWSVLKASGNTIYF
TGTGCCTGGAGTGTACTTAAGGCCTCTGGAAACACCATATATTTT
>TRBV19|NA|TRBD2|TRBJ2-1
CASSIDSGRAPDEQFF
TGTGCCAGTAGTATAGATAGCGGGAGGGCTCCTGATGAGCAGTTCTTC
>TRBV6-4|NA|NA|TRBJ2-2
CASSAEGGNTGELFF
TGTGCCAGCAGTGCGGAAGGTGGGAACACCGGGGAGCTGTTTTTT
>TRBV5-1|NA|NA|TRBJ1-5
CASSPDQGGRNQPQHF
TGCGCCAGCAGCCCGGATCAGGGTGGGCGCAATCAGCCCCAGCATTTT
>TRBV19|few|NA|TRBJ2-3
CASRSEGGADTQYF
TGTGCCAGTAGGTCTGAGGGGGGCGCAGATACGCAGTATTTT
>TRBV27|NA|TRBD1|TRBJ2-5
CASSLRSGGVGETQYF
TGTGCCAGCAGTTTAAGGTCAGGGGGCGTCGGGGAGACCCAGTACTTC
>TRBV27|NA|NA|TRBJ2-1
CASSPTGAQSYNEQFF
TGTGCCAGCAGTCCTACGGGGGCTCAGAGTTACAATGAGCAGTTCTTC
>TRBV13|NA|NA|TRBJ2-3
CASSSPPTTDTQYF
TGTGCCAGCAGCTCACCCCCCACCACAGATACGCAGTATTTT
>TRBV6-5|NA|TRBD1|TRBJ2-7
CASRTGERYEQYF
TGTGCCAGCAGAACAGGGGAAAGGTACGAGCAGTACTTC
>TRBV19|NA|NA|TRBJ2-5
CASRNLQGGETQYF
TGTGCCAGTAGAAACCTGCAGGGGGGAGAGACCCAGTACTTC
>TRBV18|NA|NA|TRBJ2-2
CASSPASRQGIMAGELFF
TGTGCCAGCTCACCAGCCTCCCGGCAGGGAATTATGGCCGGGGAGCTGTTTTTT
>TRBV14|once|NA|TRBJ1-1
CASSQERGGRNTEAFF
TGTGCCAGCAGCCAAGAAAGGGGCGGGAGGAACACTGAAGCTTTCTTT
>TRBV5-1|NA|NA|TRBJ2-1
CASSLEESSYNEQFF
TGCGCCAGCAGCTTGGAAGAGAGCTCCTACAATGAGCAGTTCTTC
>TRBV19|NA|TRBD2|TRBJ2-7
CASTPGLGSYEQYF
TGTGCCAGTACCCCGGGACTAGGGTCCTACGAGCAGTACTTC
>TRBV30|NA|TRBD1|TRBJ2-7
CAWRGTGEVREQYF
TGTGCCTGGAGGGGGACAGGTGAGGTACGCGAGCAGTACTTC
>TRBV10-2|NA|TRBD2|TRBJ2-1
CASSEPSGGYNEQFF
TGCGCCAGCAGTGAGCCTAGCGGGGGATACAATGAGCAGTTCTTC
>TRBV13|NA|NA|TRBJ2-2
CASRATSSGLHTGELFF
TGTGCCAGCAGAGCAACATCTTCGGGTTTACACACCGGGGAGCTGTTTTTT
>TRBV27|NA|TRBD1|TRBJ1-6
CASSSLTGSSYNSPLHF
TGTGCCAGCAGTTCCCTGACAGGGAGCTCCTATAATTCACCCCTCCACTTT
>TRBV2|NA|NA|TRBJ2-1
CASSILGLNEQFF
TGTGCCAGCAGTATCCTCGGACTCAATGAGCAGTTCTTC
>TRBV3-1/TRBV3-2|NA|NA|TRBJ1-4
CASSQAAGSSEKLFF
TGTGCCAGCAGCCAAGCGGCAGGGAGCTCGGAAAAACTGTTTTTT
>TRBV2|NA|NA|TRBJ2-2
CASSEGLLTGELFF
TGTGCCAGCAGTGAAGGACTATTGACCGGGGAGCTGTTTTTT
>TRBV6-5|NA|TRBD2|TRBJ2-3
CASRLAGGRDTQYF
TGTGCCAGCAGACTAGCGGGAGGGCGCGATACGCAGTATTTT
>TRBV19|many|NA|TRBJ1-4
CASSIDGLRNSATNEKLFF
TGTGCCAGTAGTATAGACGGACTCCGTAACAGCGCAACTAATGAAAAACTGTTTTTT
>TRBV6-2/TRBV6-3|NA|TRBD2|TRBJ2-7
CASSYSASGSLGEQYF
TGTGCCAGCAGTTACTCAGCTAGCGGGAGTCTGGGCGAGCAGTACTTC
>TRBV10-3|NA|NA|TRBJ1-3
CAISEYGQSSGNTIYF
TGTGCCATCAGTGAGTACGGACAAAGCTCTGGAAACACCATATATTTT
>TRBV3-1/TRBV3-2|NA|NA|TRBJ1-4
CASSQGRHGPRFATNEKLFF
TGTGCCAGCAGCCAAGGACGACATGGCCCTCGTTTCGCAACTAATGAAAAACTGTTTTTT
>TRBV27|NA|NA|TRBJ1-3
CASSREFGNTIYF
TGTGCCAGCAGCAGGGAATTCGGAAACACCATATATTTT
>TRBV5-1|NA|NA|TRBJ2-7
CASSATWPGLPYEQYF
TGCGCCAGCAGTGCTACTTGGCCGGGACTTCCCTACGAGCAGTACTTC
>TRBV5-6|NA|NA|TRBJ2-1
CASSFTAGNYNEQFF
TGTGCCAGCAGCTTTACGGCGGGAAACTACAATGAGCAGTTCTTC
>TRBV12-3/TRBV12-4|NA|TRBD1|TRBJ2-7
CASSPGQKGEQYF
TGTGCCAGCAGTCCGGGACAGAAGGGCGAGCAGTACTTC
>TRBV5-1|NA|TRBD1|TRBJ2-3
CASSSQPGTGNTQYF
TGCGCCAGCAGCTCGCAACCGGGGACAGGGAATACGCAGTATTTT
>TRBV7-9|NA|TRBD2|TRBJ2-5
CASSIARGGETQYF
TGTGCCAGCTCAATAGCCCGGGGGGGAGAGACCCAGTACTTC
>TRBV6-2/TRBV6-3|NA|NA|TRBJ2-4
CASSYSGSKNIQYF
TGTGCCAGCAGTTACTCCGGTAGTAAAAACATTCAGTACTTC
>TRBV7-2|NA|TRBD2|TRBJ2-3
CASSLLTSGRAVGDTQYF
TGTGCCAGCAGCTTGCTTACTAGCGGGAGGGCCGTCGGAGATACGCAGTATTTT
>TRBV28|NA|TRBD1|TRBJ2-7
CASSSGQGGEQYF
TGTGCCAGCAGTTCCGGACAGGGAGGCGAGCAGTACTTC
>TRBV27|NA|TRBD2|TRBJ2-5
CASSPPYSGSRETQYF
TGTGCCAGCAGTCCCCCGTATAGCGGGAGTAGGGAGACCCAGTACTTC
>TRBV27|NA|NA|TRBJ1-5
CASSFGGRGSNQPQHF
TGTGCCAGCAGTTTTGGGGGCCGCGGGAGCAATCAGCCCCAGCATTTT
>TRBV7-2|NA|TRBD1|TRBJ1-2
CASSPQGGLNYGYTF
TGTGCCAGCAGCCCACAGGGGGGACTTAACTATGGCTACACCTTC
>TRBV30|NA|TRBD1|TRBJ1-2
CAWNDRGDGYTF
TGTGCCTGGAACGACAGGGGGGATGGCTACACCTTC
>TRBV29-1|NA|NA|TRBJ2-2
CSVGFTGELFF
TGCAGCGTTGGTTTCACCGGGGAGCTGTTTTTT